The sequence of this T cell receptor (beta chain) was determined in a study of blood T cell repertoires in COVID-19. The table came from immunoSEQ multiplex PCR; TCRdb's copy has only in-frame clones and leaves some out. The table has about 150,000 clones, approximately 78% seen once; the top ten hold around 6%. This clone was counted a single time. Trimming took 5 bases from V and 6 from J; bases not matched to a gene: 10. CDR1 and CDR2 (germline): SGHTA, FQGTGA. The length of the CDR3 is 15 residues. The chain carries TRBV7-3 and TRBJ1-1, with 9 bases lining up with TRBD1. The sequence came from a woman between 50 and 59 years old who had recovered from COVID-19. What was sequenced was PBMCs or T cells enriched from blood (not recorded which). The CDR3 spells CASSLDTGGRAEAFF. CDR3 DNA: TGTGCCAGCAGCCTAGATACAGGGGGCAGGGCTGAAGCTTTCTTT. Full variable domain (remainder filled in from reference TRBV7-3 and TRBJ1-1): GAGVSQTPSNKVTEKGKYVELRCDPISGHTALYWYRQSLGQGPEFLIYFQGTGAADDSGLPNDRFFAVRPEGSVSTLKIQRTERGDSAVYLCASSLDTGGRAEAFFGQGTRLTVV.